These 10 T cell receptor beta chains share one sample of origin, sequenced in a study of control samples from healthy donors and cancer patients. The table came from immunoSEQ multiplex PCR; TCRdb's copy has only in-frame clones and leaves some out. The sample has roughly 220,000 clones; about 94% are singletons. The sample comprised blood. The receptors shown here come from a man aged 45-60 years in good health.

This rearrangement joins TRBV5-1 to TRBJ2-7; tentative D call: TRBD2 (5 bases). CDR1 is SGHRS, CDR2 YFSETQ, per germline. The length of the CDR3 is 15 residues. Trimming took 4 bases from V and 0 from J, leaving 14 bases between them. CDR3 residues: CASSLWTGSSYEQYV. The CDR3, as DNA: TGCGCCAGCAGCCTCTGGACGGGAAGCTCCTACGAGCAGTACGTC.

The V gene is TRBV4-3, the J gene TRBJ2-3; 9 nucleotides agree with TRBD1. This CDR3 region has 18 residues. Germline V gene lookup returns CDR1 LGHNA and CDR2 YSLEER. V shed 0 bases and J 0 bases; nucleotides not matched to a gene: 7. As DNA, the CDR3 is TGCGCCAGCAGCCAAGATGGGACAGGGATAACTAGCACAGATACGCAGTATTTT. As protein: CASSQDGTGITSTDTQYF.

CDR3 sequence: CASSLDDVTEQFF. CDR3 coding DNA: TGTGCCAGCAGCTTAGATGATGTAACAGAGCAGTTCTTC. This rearrangement joins TRBV7-7 to TRBJ2-1; D unresolved. CDR1 and CDR2 from the germline V gene are SSHAT and FNYEAQ (reference sequence). Trimming pared 1 base from V and 10 bases from J, leaving 11 bases between. The CDR3 has 13 amino acids.

The genes are TRBV6-5 and TRBJ1-1, with 9 bases lining up with TRBD1. V trimming: 6 bases; J trimming: 1 base; junction bases outside the gene matches: 3. Germline V lookup: CDR1 MNHEY, CDR2 SVGAGI. The CDR3 covers 14 residues. The CDR3: CASRRQGGNTEAFF. The CDR3 bases are TGTGCCAGCAGACGACAGGGGGGGAACACTGAAGCTTTCTTT.

The chain has TRBV5-1 and TRBJ1-3; D not resolved. Germline CDR1 reads SGHRS; CDR2 reads YFSETQ. V dropped 0 bases and J dropped 2 bases, with 6 bases sitting between them. The CDR3 length is 14 residues. Here the CDR3 DNA reads TGCGCCAGCAGCTTGGGCGGCACTGGAAACACCATATATTTT. Protein: CASSLGGTGNTIYF.

The chain links TRBV13 to TRBJ1-2; 8 bases line up with TRBD1. Germline V lookup: CDR1 PRHDT, CDR2 FYEKMQ (reference sequence). The CDR3 totals 15 residues. J gave up 5 bases and V 3 bases, and 8 bases lay outside the gene matches. CDR3 protein: CASSFEAGGGYGYTF. The CDR3, as DNA: TGTGCCAGCAGCTTTGAGGCAGGGGGCGGTTATGGCTACACCTTC.

This clone was recorded once. The V gene is TRBV6-4, the J gene TRBJ1-6; D is ambiguous. Trimming left V 5 bases short and J 7 bases short, with 9 bases between. CDR3 length: 13 amino acids. Germline CDR1 reads MRHNA; CDR2 reads SNTAGT. The CDR3 nucleotides are TGTGCCAGCAGTCCATTTGCCAATTCACCCCTCCACTTT. Residues: CASSPFANSPLHF.

This chain uses TRBV11-2 with TRBJ1-6; no definite D call. This CDR3 is 13 amino acids long. Trimming shortened V by 2 bases and J by 10 bases, and 9 bases separated the two germline ends. CDR1 and CDR2 (germline): SGHAT, FQNNGV. The CDR3 loop is CASSLLMDSPLHF. DNA for the CDR3: TGTGCCAGCAGCTTACTTATGGACTCACCCCTCCACTTT. Drawing the rest from reference TRBV11-2 and TRBJ1-6, the complete variable domain is EAGVAQSPRYKIIEKRQSVAFWCNPISGHATLYWYQQILGQGPKLLIQFQNNGVVDDSQLPKDRFSAERLKGVDSTLKIQPAKLEDSAVYLCASSLLMDSPLHFGNGTRLTVT.

This CDR3 reads CASNGLAGPQETQYF. The CDR3 DNA reads TGTGCCAGCAACGGACTAGCGGGGCCACAAGAGACCCAGTACTTC. The chain joins TRBV2 to TRBJ2-5; the match to TRBD2 covers 12 bases. V dropped 7 bases and J dropped 2; count of bases not matched to a gene: 5. Per the germline V gene, CDR1 is SNHLY and CDR2 is FYNNEI. The CDR3 is made up of 15 amino acids.

The rearrangement joins TRBV27 to TRBJ2-3, with D possibly matching TRBD2 (6 bases). With 5 bases removed from V and 9 bases from J, the gap between germline ends came to 24 bases. The germline V gene encodes CDR1 MNHEY and CDR2 SMNVEV (reference sequence). The CDR3 contains 16 residues. In DNA, the CDR3 is TGTGCCAGCAGTACGCTAGGCGGGGAGGCCTTGGGGACGCAGTATTTT. Protein: CASSTLGGEALGTQYF.